This is a list of T cell receptor beta chains from one sample in a study of Tregs in tolerant kidney transplant recipients. The method was immunoSEQ multiplex PCR; TCRdb's version includes in-frame clones alone and lacks a portion of them. The repertoire holds under 90,000 clones, with about 91% as singletons. The specimen comprised CD4+ T cells from blood (PBMCs), sampled 24 months after the transplant. The receptors were sampled from a human patient who received a combined kidney and bone marrow transplant. The graft donor may account for some of the T cells. The conserved cysteine and the conserved F or W are not part of the CDR3 here. Each record gives: J gene, V gene, CDR3 protein.

TRBJ2-1 TRBV15 ATSARGYNEQF
TRBJ2-7 TRBV7-9 ASSRGSGHSYEQY
TRBJ2-2 TRBV7-6 ASSITGRRGELF
TRBJ2-5 TRBV6-6 ASSYVRGAETQY
TRBJ2-7 TRBV7-6 ASSSQLTGLN
TRBJ2-3 TRBV9 ASSVASQLAGVDTQY
TRBJ1-4 TRBV30 AWRGTAANEKLF
TRBJ2-5 TRBV6-6 ASSSLAGGRETQY
TRBJ2-7 TRBV14 ASSQVVGQFSYEQY
TRBJ2-5 TRBV14 ASSQDARRETQY
TRBJ2-1 TRBV5-6 ASTQWASGSYNEQF
TRBJ1-6 TRBV7-8 ASSFALQGLGSPLH
TRBJ2-1 TRBV7-8 ASSLTGTSFHNEQF
TRBJ2-5 TRBV11-2 ASRPGIRSGSRETQY
TRBJ1-5 TRBV7-9 ASSPDRVQPQH
TRBJ2-7 TRBV19 ATEDRDSNEQY
TRBJ2-3 TRBV6-1 ASSEAGGPGTDTQY
TRBJ2-2 TRBV7-7 ASSGTDYGELF
TRBJ1-5 TRBV19 ASRVLGEGLDQPQH
TRBJ2-5 TRBV11-2 ASSRRAQGRETQY
TRBJ2-5 TRBV19 ASSIGTSGGAWETQY
TRBJ1-4 TRBV10-3 AISGGATNEKLF
TRBJ2-7 TRBV19 ASSMKSQGSYEQY
TRBJ2-1 TRBV19 ASSAGAYSYNEQF
TRBJ2-6 TRBV5-5 ASSLVHSGANVLT
TRBJ2-1 TRBV14 ASSPLAGAPYNEQF
TRBJ2-5 TRBV7-3 ASSPLPGVEETQY
TRBJ2-3 TRBV7-7 ASSTVGGTQY
TRBJ2-5 TRBV5-1 ASSLGQGALWETQY
TRBJ2-1 TRBV9 ASSVDLITGDNEQF
TRBJ1-2 TRBV6-6 ASSYSISGSYGYT
TRBJ2-4 TRBV7-2 ASSLGSGGTLGY
TRBJ2-7 TRBV7-8 ASSRLRPGQGINEQY
TRBJ2-7 TRBV6-5 ASSWGASGSRSEQY